Included here is one T cell receptor beta chain sequence, with context. The CDR3 consists of 14 residues. V lost 5 bases and J 4 bases, leaving 13 bases between the germline ends. The germline V gene has CDR1 SGHTA and CDR2 FQGNSA. This sample is drawn from a study of blood T cell repertoires in COVID-19. Across the study: Donors in the United States, Italy and Spain gave samples during acute or convalescent COVID-19. PBMCs, B-cell-depleted T cells, or T cells were the source of the cDNA or gDNA that made up the material.

As handled by the study authors: Reference gene primer amplification in the assay estimated nucleated cell counts. The repertoire was sequenced with immunoSEQ multiplex PCR; TCRdb's copy has only in-frame clones and lacks some. The V and J calls and clone size come from that table; D and trimming were worked out from the DNA. The sample records nearly 110,000 clones, around nine tenths being singletons. The source material was peripheral blood. The chain uses TRBV7-2 and TRBJ2-3; D may be TRBD2 (5 bases). This TCR came from a woman between 25 and 40 years old with acute or convalescent COVID-19. The CDR3 DNA reads as TGTGCCAGCAGCCGCCTACTAGACCCAGATACGCAGTATTTT. Translating it yields CASSRLLDPDTQYF.